The clone carrying this T cell receptor (beta chain) has just a few counts. What it recognizes is unknown. TCR cDNA, made by 5'RACE template switching, carried an added universal primer site and UMIs. TCRdb re-called the 5' RACE reads through MiXCR, storing one row per CDR3 protein. Of 360,000 or so distinct CDR3 sequences listed, approximately 10% are singletons. Germline CDR1 and CDR2: SQVTM and ANQGSEA. The CDR3 extends over 12 amino acids. J lost 5 bases, V lost 7 bases, and 6 bases had no gene match. The data belong to a study of T cells after yellow fever vaccination. The wider study: Preparation of fractions with low cell numbers was performed using SMART-Seq v4 Ultra Low Input.

Study results and caveats: FACS-sorted repertoires might harbor abundant contaminating clonotypes from the bulk population. A small proportion of clonotypes was detected in both the CD4 and CD8 compartments.

The chain couples TRBV29-1 to TRBJ2-5; 8 bases are shared with TRBD1. The origin of this receptor is a man aged 18 to 30 who received the YFV17D yellow fever vaccine. This specimen was PBMCs, taken on the day of the first yellow fever vaccination. The CDR3 loop is CSAQGAGETQYF. In DNA, the CDR3 is TGCAGCGCGCAGGGGGCGGGCGAGACCCAGTACTTC.